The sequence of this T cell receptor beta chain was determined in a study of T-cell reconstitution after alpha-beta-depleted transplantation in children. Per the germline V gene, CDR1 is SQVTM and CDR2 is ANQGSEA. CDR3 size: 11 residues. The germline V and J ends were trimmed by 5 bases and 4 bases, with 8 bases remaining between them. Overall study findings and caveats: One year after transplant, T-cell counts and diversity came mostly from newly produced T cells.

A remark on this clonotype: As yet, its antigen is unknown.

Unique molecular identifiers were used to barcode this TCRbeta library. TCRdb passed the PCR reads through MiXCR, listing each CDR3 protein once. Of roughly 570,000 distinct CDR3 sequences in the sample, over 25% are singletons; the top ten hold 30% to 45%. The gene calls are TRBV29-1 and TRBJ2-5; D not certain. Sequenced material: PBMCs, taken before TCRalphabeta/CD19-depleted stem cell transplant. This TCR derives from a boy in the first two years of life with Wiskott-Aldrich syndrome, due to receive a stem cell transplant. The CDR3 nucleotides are TGCAGCGTTACCCAGCTAGAGACCCAGTACTTC. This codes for CSVTQLETQYF.